This T cell receptor (beta chain) was documented in a study of multiple sclerosis patients with progressive multifocal leukoencephalopathy. Sequencing was performed with immunoSEQ multiplex PCR; in TCRdb, only in-frame clones are kept and a portion is missing. The table has approximately 28,000 clones, roughly 87% seen once. Time point denoted: time of PML onset. Between roughly 16 and 56 months of natalizumab therapy passed before PML developed in these natalizumab-treated patients. At PML onset, T3 blood samples were taken. The germline V gene has CDR1 KGHSH and CDR2 LQKENI. This CDR3 region has 17 residues. Losses at the gene ends were 4 bases for V and 4 bases for J; bases not matched to a gene: 15.

The receptor comes from a woman aged 35 to 49 with progressive multifocal leukoencephalopathy. The specimen comprised PBMCs, sampled from a patient treated with natalizumab. The chain combines TRBV18 with TRBJ1-2; TRBD1 aligns across 7 bases. The CDR3 loop reads CASSHDTRGTLGYGYTF. The CDR3 DNA reads as TGTGCCAGCTCACACGATACCAGGGGGACTCTAGGCTATGGCTACACCTTC.